Each of the 30 T cell receptor beta chains below was sequenced from the same sample in a study of blood T cells in healthy people across ages. A second PCR, run for about 7 to 11 cycles, used a sample-barcoded 5' primer plus a J-beta primer mix. TCRdb called the 5' RACE reads again in MiXCR, with one record for every CDR3 protein. This table holds about 1,800,000 distinct CDR3 sequences, roughly 27% found once. Sequencing input: blood. These receptors all come from a woman between 25 and 40 years old in good health.

The chain links TRBV29-1 to TRBJ1-1, with TRBD1 identical over 8 bases. The CDR3 totals 14 residues. Germline V gives CDR1 SQVTM, CDR2 ANQGSEA. The J segment lost 1 base and the V segment lost 6 bases, leaving 7 bases of the junction unmatched. The CDR3 region has the DNA TGCAGCGTAGTTAGACAGGGGAGGAACACTGAAGCTTTCTTT. It specifies CSVVRQGRNTEAFF.

Only a few counts were recorded for this clonotype. The gene calls are TRBV29-1 and TRBJ2-3; either TRBD1 or TRBD2 may fit D (5 bases each). Germline V gene sequence: CDR1 SQVTM, CDR2 ANQGSEA. V was cut by 7 bases and J by 5 bases, with 16 bases left in between. CDR3 length: 13 residues. This chain's CDR3 is CSARTGAVDTQYF. CDR3 in DNA: TGCAGCGCCCGCACCGGGGCGGTAGATACGCAGTATTTT.

The chain is built from TRBV12-3 or TRBV12-4 and TRBJ1-1; tentative D call: TRBD1 (6 bases). Trimming took off 5 bases at V and 7 bases at J, with 11 bases between the two ends. CDR3 length: 12 amino acids. CDR3 DNA sequence: TGTGCCAGCAGTACGGACAGATTTGAAGCTTTCTTT. This translates into CASSTDRFEAFF.

This clonotype was seen many times. One junction end does not reproduce the germline sequence, and a read error may be involved. The J gene is TRBJ2-5, the V gene TRBV6-5, with D maybe TRBD1 (6 bases). Germline V gives CDR1 MNHEY, CDR2 SVGAGI. The CDR3 totals 14 residues. For the CDR3, the DNA is TGTGCCAGCAGTCACTCAGGGGTATGGGAGACCCAGTACTTC. It encodes CASSHSGVWETQYF.

This clonotype showed up many times. The CDR3 loop is CASRRRGDYEQYF. The CDR3 nucleotides read TGTGCCAGCAGACGACGGGGAGATTACGAGCAGTACTTC. The genes are TRBV27 and TRBJ2-7; D perhaps matches TRBD2 (5 bases). Trimming stripped 6 bases from V and 4 bases from J, with 13 bases between. This CDR3 region has 13 residues. Looked up from germline, CDR1 is MNHEY and CDR2 is SMNVEV (reference sequence).

V usage is TRBV30 and J usage is TRBJ1-5; D perhaps matches TRBD1 (6 bases). Germline V gene sequence: CDR1 GTSNPN, CDR2 SVGIG (reference sequence). Trimming removed 1 base from V and 2 bases from J, with 12 bases in between. The CDR3 length is 15 residues. DNA of the CDR3: TGTGCCTGGAGTGAAACAGGGAGAGGCAATCAGCCCCAGCATTTT. Its protein product is CAWSETGRGNQPQHF.

In this sample, this clonotype turned up a few times. This rearrangement joins TRBV9 to TRBJ2-3; the D gene is possibly TRBD2 (6 bases). The CDR3 extends over 15 amino acids. CDR1 is SGDLS and CDR2 is YYNGEE in the germline V gene. V lost 3 bases, J lost 0 bases, and 11 bases lay in between. The CDR3 DNA reads as TGTGCCAGCAGCGAGAGGACTACCAGCACAGATACGCAGTATTTT. Protein product: CASSERTTSTDTQYF.

V gene TRBV14 combines with J gene TRBJ2-5, with TRBD1 identical over 7 bases. Trimming at V came to 1 base and at J to 5 bases, leaving 10 bases not matched to a gene. The CDR3 contains 16 residues. The germline V gene encodes CDR1 SGHDN and CDR2 FVKESK. The CDR3 DNA reads TGTGCCAGCAGCCAAGCCGCCGGGACAGAGGGGGAGACCCAGTACTTC. This sequence encodes CASSQAAGTEGETQYF. The full variable domain, completed using reference TRBV14 and TRBJ2-5, is EAGVTQFPSHSVIEKGQTVTLRCDPISGHDNLYWYRRVMGKEIKFLLHFVKESKQDESGMPNNRFLAERTGGTYSTLKVQPAELEDSGVYFCASSQAAGTEGETQYFGPGTRLLVL.

This clonotype was recorded once. Just one base apart from a much larger clone, this may be a read error. The chain recombines TRBV12-3 or TRBV12-4 with TRBJ2-5, with a possible D match to TRBD1 (5 bases). The CDR3 totals 13 residues. Trimming took 6 bases from V and 1 from J, leaving 9 bases between them. CDR3 coding DNA: TGTGCCAGCAGGCCGACAGTCCAAGAGACCCAGTACTTC. Protein sequence: CASRPTVQETQYF.

The chain recombines TRBV18 with TRBJ2-7; D gene ambiguous. CDR3 size: 13 residues. V dropped 0 bases and J dropped 7 bases, with 10 bases sitting between them. CDR1 is KGHSH and CDR2 is LQKENI in the germline V gene. The CDR3 region is CASSPPVVGEQYF. DNA for the CDR3: TGTGCCAGCTCACCACCGGTCGTAGGAGAGCAGTACTTC.

The gene calls are TRBV5-1 and TRBJ1-3; tentative D call: TRBD1 (6 bases). The ends were cut back, 6 bases at V and 4 bases at J, with 17 bases in the middle. The CDR3 extends over 15 amino acids. The germline gives CDR1 SGHRS, CDR2 YFSETQ. The CDR3 is CASKESGTNGNTIYF. CDR3 bases: TGCGCCAGCAAAGAGTCCGGGACAAACGGAAACACCATATATTTT. Combining the CDR3 with reference TRBV5-1 and TRBJ1-3 gives the whole variable domain KAGVTQTPRYLIKTRGQQVTLSCSPISGHRSVSWYQQTPGQGLQFLFEYFSETQRNKGNFPGRFSGRQFSNSRSEMNVSTLELGDSALYLCASKESGTNGNTIYFGEGSWLTVV.

The genes are TRBV20-1 and TRBJ1-2; possible D gene TRBD1, 5 bases. The V end lost 5 bases, the J end lost 4 bases, and 11 bases lay between the germline ends. CDR3 length equals 12 residues. Germline V CDR1 and CDR2: DFQATT, SNEGSKA (reference sequence). CDR3 sequence (DNA): TGCAGTGCTCCTCAGGGTCTCTATGGCTACACCTTC. Its translation: CSAPQGLYGYTF.

V gene TRBV29-1 combines with J gene TRBJ2-1; no reliable D call. The CDR3 sequence is 13 residues long. The V end was cut by 0 bases, the J end by 7 bases, with 10 bases between. Germline V gene sequence: CDR1 SQVTM, CDR2 ANQGSEA. Here the CDR3 reads CSVEETLGNEQFF. CDR3 nucleotides: TGCAGCGTTGAAGAAACTCTAGGAAATGAGCAGTTCTTC.

In the case of this clonotype: Just one base apart from a much larger clone, this may be a read error. The rearrangement links TRBV29-1 to TRBJ2-1, with D hard to call. Germline V gene sequence: CDR1 SQVTM, CDR2 ANQGSEA. The CDR3 is made up of 15 amino acids. The V end lost 3 bases, the J end lost 5 bases, and 17 bases lay between the germline ends. The CDR3 region is CSVEQVYQRNNEQFF. In DNA, the CDR3 is TGCAGCGTTGAGCAGGTCTACCAGCGAAACAATGAGCAGTTCTTC.

The table lists this clonotype with many counts. The chain joins TRBV4-3 to TRBJ1-4, with TRBD1 as a possible D gene (6 bases). The CDR3 extends over 13 amino acids. The germline CDR1 and CDR2 sequences are LGHNA and YSLEER. V lost 3 bases and J lost 8, with 10 bases in between. CDR3 in amino acids: CASSQRGGEKLFF. CDR3 nucleotide sequence: TGCGCCAGCAGCCAGAGGGGGGGCGAAAAACTGTTTTTT.

The chain couples TRBV11-2 to TRBJ1-1; no clear D. Trimming pared 2 bases from V and 4 bases from J, leaving 11 bases between. The CDR3 sequence is 14 residues long. Germline V gives CDR1 SGHAT, CDR2 FQNNGV. The CDR3 DNA reads as TGTGCCAGCAGCTTAACCCCTGTGGGCACTGAAGCTTTCTTT. This translates into CASSLTPVGTEAFF.

The table lists this clonotype with a few counts. This chain uses TRBV7-2 with TRBJ2-7, with 10 bases matching TRBD2. The CDR3 runs to 16 residues. Germline V CDR1 and CDR2: SGHTA, FQGNSA. The ends lost 2 bases at V and 5 bases at J; junction bases unmatched: 9. The CDR3 DNA sequence: TGTGCCAGCAGCTTACAGGGAACTAGCGGGGTCCACGAGCAGTACTTC. Its translation: CASSLQGTSGVHEQYF.

The chain employs TRBV7-9 and TRBJ2-1; tentatively, D is TRBD1 (6 bases). This CDR3 region has 14 residues. V was shortened by 2 bases and J by 6 bases, with 11 bases between the two germline ends. The germline V gene has CDR1 SEHNR and CDR2 FQNEAQ (reference sequence). The chain's CDR3 is CASSLRDTFNEQFF. In DNA, the CDR3 is TGTGCCAGCAGCTTACGGGACACTTTCAATGAGCAGTTCTTC.

This clonotype was observed at least ten times. The chain is built from TRBV5-1 and TRBJ2-7; D unclear. V lost 0 bases and J lost 7, with 14 bases in between. Germline V lookup: CDR1 SGHRS, CDR2 YFSETQ. CDR3 length: 14 residues. The CDR3: CASSLEFGVGEQYF. CDR3 DNA: TGCGCCAGCAGCTTGGAGTTTGGCGTGGGGGAGCAGTACTTC.

The sample holds a few counts of this clonotype. The gene calls are TRBV7-9 and TRBJ1-2; 9 positions agree with TRBD1. V gave up 5 bases and J gave up 6 bases; unmatched junction bases: 13. CDR3 length: 16 amino acids. Germline CDR1 SEHNR, CDR2 FQNEAQ (reference sequence). The CDR3 here is CASSPAIGQGSDGYTF. CDR3 DNA sequence: TGTGCCAGCAGCCCGGCCATAGGACAGGGGAGTGATGGCTACACCTTC.

This clonotype was seen many times. The chain uses TRBV12-3 or TRBV12-4 and TRBJ2-1; D is unresolved. This CDR3 has 12 residues. V shed 3 bases and J shed 8 bases, with 8 bases lying between them. The CDR3 loop reads CASSFTYDEQFF. CDR3 bases: TGTGCCAGCAGTTTTACCTATGATGAGCAGTTCTTC.

This clonotype was counted a few times. The J gene is TRBJ1-4, the V gene TRBV2; 10 nucleotides line up with TRBD1. V lost 5 bases to trimming and J lost 8 bases; unmatched junction nucleotides: 5. Germline values: CDR1 SNHLY, CDR2 FYNNEI. The CDR3 length is 14 residues. Here the CDR3 DNA reads TGTGCCAGCAGTAACGACAGGGGGCACGAAAAACTGTTTTTT. As protein: CASSNDRGHEKLFF.

This clonotype turned up a few times. The chain employs TRBV20-1 and TRBJ1-4; the match to TRBD1 covers 7 bases. With V trimmed by 2 bases and J by 5 bases, 8 bases remained unmatched. CDR1 and CDR2 from the germline V gene are DFQATT and SNEGSKA (reference sequence). The CDR3 has 15 amino acids. The CDR3 protein is CSARSRDSRNEKLFF. In nucleotides, the CDR3 is TGCAGTGCTAGAAGCCGGGACAGTCGAAATGAAAAACTGTTTTTT.

The chain couples TRBV24-1 to TRBJ2-2; possible D gene TRBD1, 5 bases. The CDR3 is 14 amino acids. Trimming pared 11 bases from V and 0 bases from J, leaving 12 bases between. Germline CDR1 reads KGHDR; CDR2 reads SFDVKD. CDR3 DNA: TGTGCCAGCCAGGGATTATCGAACACCGGGGAGCTGTTTTTT. Translating it yields CASQGLSNTGELFF.

The rearrangement uses TRBV11-3 and TRBJ2-1; D unclear. The CDR3 is 15 amino acids. V lost 5 bases, J lost 1 base, and 12 bases lay in between. Per the germline V gene, CDR1 is SGHNT and CDR2 is YENEEA. Written as DNA, the CDR3 is TGTGCCAGCAGCCTAAGTACAGTTTCCTACAATGAGCAGTTCTTC. This gives the protein CASSLSTVSYNEQFF.

The J gene is TRBJ2-1, the V gene TRBV12-3 or TRBV12-4; D assignment may be TRBD1 or TRBD2 (6 bases each). V lost 5 bases, J lost 9 bases, and 20 bases lay in between. The length of the CDR3 is 15 residues. CDR3 coding DNA: TGTGCCAGCAGTCTCCGGGGATCGGGGGACACTGAGCAGTTCTTC. Encoded protein: CASSLRGSGDTEQFF.

The genes are TRBV12-3 or TRBV12-4 and TRBJ2-3; 7 bases are a match to TRBD1. V gave up 6 bases and J gave up 3 bases; unmatched junction bases: 12. The CDR3 spans 16 residues. CDR3 protein: CASRLPDRVRTDTQYF. The CDR3 DNA sequence: TGTGCCAGCAGGCTCCCAGACAGGGTGAGAACAGATACGCAGTATTTT.

This clonotype was observed at least ten times. The V call is TRBV12-3 or TRBV12-4, the J call TRBJ2-4; D possibly uses TRBD1 or TRBD2 (5 bases each). The CDR3 is made up of 13 amino acids. Between the trimmed V and J ends, which lost 0 bases and 10 bases, there was a span of 10 bases. In DNA form, the CDR3 reads TGTGCCAGCAGTTTAGCTGGGGGTGAAATTCAGTACTTC. This translates into CASSLAGGEIQYF.

This clonotype was seen a handful of times. The gene calls are TRBV7-9 and TRBJ2-4, with 11 positions matching TRBD2. Gene TRBJ2-7 matches the end of the DNA better, so the J call may be wrong. The germline gives CDR1 SEHNR, CDR2 FQNEAQ (reference sequence). The CDR3 sequence is 15 residues long. This chain's CDR3 is CASSLTSGSLHEQYF. The CDR3 nucleotides read TGTGCCAGCAGTTTAACTAGCGGGAGCCTCCACGAGCAGTACTTC.

In this sample, this clonotype turned up a few times. The chain couples TRBV4-1 to TRBJ2-5; 8 bases fit TRBD2. There are 15 residues in the CDR3. Germline values: CDR1 MGHRA, CDR2 YSYEKL. V dropped 0 bases and J dropped 7; count of bases not matched to a gene: 7. CDR3 protein: CASSQENSGDRTQYF. The CDR3 nucleotides are TGCGCCAGCAGCCAAGAAAATAGCGGGGATAGGACCCAGTACTTC.